The T cell receptor (beta chain) under discussion was sequenced for a study of long-term antiretroviral therapy in people with HIV. Study results and caveats: Blood specimens, gathered between 2004 and 2017, were possibly obtained under older ART regimens.

V lost 3 bases and J 1 base, leaving 14 bases between the germline ends. CDR1 and CDR2 (germline): SGHVS, FQNEAQ. There are 16 residues in the CDR3. The run of the v3.0 immunoSEQ assay was at survey level. About 35,000-55,000 T-cell genomes per sample were the sequencing target. TCRdb's table, derived via immunoSEQ multiplex PCR, lists solely in-frame clones and lacks some. In the table there are 25,000 or so clones, 85% to 90% of which are singletons. This clone was seen a single time. No antigen is known for it. The sequence came from a woman under 30 with HIV. Here the sequenced sample was unsorted PBMCs, taken 0.5 years after starting antiretroviral therapy. J is TRBJ2-3 and V is TRBV7-8, with D perhaps TRBD2 (6 bases). The CDR3 coding sequence is TGTGCCAGCAGCTTCCCTCGGCGGGGACGCACAGATACGCAGTATTTT. Translation: CASSFPRRGRTDTQYF.